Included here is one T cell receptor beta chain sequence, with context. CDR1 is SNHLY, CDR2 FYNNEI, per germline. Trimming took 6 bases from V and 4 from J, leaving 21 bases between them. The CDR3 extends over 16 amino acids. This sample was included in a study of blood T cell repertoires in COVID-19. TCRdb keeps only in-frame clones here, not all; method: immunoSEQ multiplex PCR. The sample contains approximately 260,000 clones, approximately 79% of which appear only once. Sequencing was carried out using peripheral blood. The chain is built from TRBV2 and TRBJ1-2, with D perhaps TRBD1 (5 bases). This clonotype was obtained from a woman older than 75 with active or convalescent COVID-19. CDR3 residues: CASSPLVGGVTYGYTF. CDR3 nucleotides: TGTGCCAGCAGCCCCCTGGTGGGGGGGGTGACCTATGGCTACACCTTC.